The entry that follows covers one TCR beta chain sequence. Patients were excluded for autoimmune disease history or systemic immunosuppression. CDR1 and CDR2 from the germline V gene are GTSNPN and SVGIG (reference sequence). V was pared by 2 bases and J by 7 bases, with 6 bases of the junction left unmatched. The CDR3 runs 14 residues. The data stem from a study of OX40 agonist ivuxolimab in advanced cancers. Across the whole study: Ivuxolimab, an antibody acting as an agonist of OX40 (CD134), was used to treat patients. Patients with hepatocellular carcinoma, melanoma, renal cell or head and neck cancer made up the dose-escalation patients.

Assay used: immunoSEQ multiplex PCR; TCRdb lists only in-frame clones, some missing. The sample yields about 73,000 clones, 85% to 90% seen once. The sequence derives from an adult with an advanced solid tumor such as melanoma, head and neck, liver or kidney cancer. Specimen: CD4+ or CD8+ T cells sorted from blood, collected in a trial of the OX40 agonist ivuxolimab. The rearrangement joins TRBV30 to TRBJ1-5, with TRBD1 matching over 9 bases. CDR3 amino acids: CAWSRTGGDQPQHF. DNA of the CDR3: TGTGCCTGGAGTCGAACAGGGGGCGACCAGCCCCAGCATTTT.